This is a list of T cell receptor beta chains from one sample in a study of OX40 agonist ivuxolimab in advanced cancers. Only in-frame clones appear in the TCRdb table, and some are missing; sequencing was by immunoSEQ multiplex PCR. The data show approximately 100,000 clones, roughly 90% seen once. The source material was CD4+ or CD8+ T cells sorted from blood, sampled in a trial of the OX40 agonist ivuxolimab. Every receptor here comes from an adult with an advanced solid tumor such as melanoma, head and neck, liver or kidney cancer. CDR3s include the opening cysteine and the closing phenylalanine or tryptophan. D genes are given only for firm matches. Only some rows state a clone size, as once, few, many or a class for expanded clones.

size	V	J	D	DNA	CDR3
-	TRBV7-2	TRBJ1-5	-	TGTGCCAGCAGCTCCCCCGGGACAAGGAGCAATCAGCCCCAGCATTTT	CASSSPGTRSNQPQHF
-	TRBV4-1	TRBJ1-6	TRBD1	TGCGCCAGCAGCCAAGGACAGGGGCCCGGAGATCCCCTCCACTTT	CASSQGQGPGDPLHF
-	TRBV5-1	TRBJ2-7	TRBD2	TGCGCCAGCAGCTTCCTTGAGACGGGGAGGGTCGAGCAGTACTTC	CASSFLETGRVEQYF
-	TRBV6-6	TRBJ1-2	-	TGTGCCAGCAGTTACTTAAACAGGGATGGCTACACCTTC	CASSYLNRDGYTF
-	TRBV4-3	TRBJ1-3	-	TGCGCCAGCAGCCAGTCCACAGGGAGAAACACCATATATTTT	CASSQSTGRNTIYF
-	TRBV6-5	TRBJ1-3	-	TGTGCCAGCAGTTCGGACAGAAACTCTGGAAACACCATATATTTT	CASSSDRNSGNTIYF
-	TRBV18	TRBJ1-1	-	TGTGCCAGCTCACCAAGGTCGGATCCTATGAACACTGAAGCTTTCTTT	CASSPRSDPMNTEAFF
-	TRBV6-5	TRBJ1-1	-	TGTGCCAGCAGTTACATTATTGAGGGGAAAGCTTTCTTT	CASSYIIEGKAFF
-	TRBV7-2	TRBJ2-3	-	TGTGCCAGCAGAGCCAGGGGCAGGCGTGGAGATACGCAGTATTTT	CASRARGRRGDTQYF
-	TRBV5-4	TRBJ1-3	-	TGTGCCAGCAGCTTGGACCCCGGGCAGGGAAACACCATATATTTT	CASSLDPGQGNTIYF
-	TRBV12-5	TRBJ2-1	-	TGTGCTAGTGGTTTCGGGGGGCACTCCTACAATGAGCAGTTCTTC	CASGFGGHSYNEQFF
-	TRBV5-6	TRBJ2-6	-	TGTGCCAGCAGCTCGGCGGGACGCTCTGGGGCCAACGTCCTGACTTTC	CASSSAGRSGANVLTF
-	TRBV14	TRBJ2-5	TRBD2	TGTGCCAGCAGCCAAGATTGGACTAGCGGGGGGCAGTACTTC	CASSQDWTSGGQYF
-	TRBV7-2	TRBJ2-7	-	TGTGCCAGCAGCGGGAGGACCGGGCAGCTAGGCTACGAGCAGTACTTC	CASSGRTGQLGYEQYF
-	TRBV6-5	TRBJ1-1	TRBD1	TGTGCCAGCATAACTACAGGGGAGACTGAAGCTTTCTTT	CASITTGETEAFF
-	TRBV9	TRBJ1-6	TRBD1	TGTGCCAGCAGCGTGGACAGGATTAATTCACCCCTCCACTTT	CASSVDRINSPLHF
-	TRBV10-3	TRBJ2-2	-	TGTGCCATCAGGGCAGGGCGGACCGGGGAGCTGTTTTTT	CAIRAGRTGELFF
-	TRBV28	TRBJ1-2	-	TGTGCCAGCAGTTTAGGACTGAGAAACTATGGCTACACCTTC	CASSLGLRNYGYTF
medium-sized	TRBV11-2	TRBJ1-3	-	TGTGCCAGCAGCTTCGACACAGGGGGAAACACCATATATTTT	CASSFDTGGNTIYF
-	TRBV10-3	TRBJ2-1	-	TGTGCCATCAGTGACCCGCGGGGGCGAGAGTGGGAGCAGTTCTTC	CAISDPRGREWEQFF
few	TRBV9	TRBJ1-2	-	TGTGCCAGCAGCGACGCAGGGTATGGCTACACCTTC	CASSDAGYGYTF
few	TRBV5-5	TRBJ2-4	-	TGTGCCAGCAGCTTGGGTTTAGCCAAAAACATTCAGTACTTC	CASSLGLAKNIQYF
-	TRBV11-2	TRBJ1-5	-	TGTGCCAGCAGCAATACAGGTAGCAATCAGCCCCAGCATTTT	CASSNTGSNQPQHF
-	TRBV7-9	TRBJ2-1	TRBD1	TGTGCCAGCAGCTTCCGCGTATTTCCGGGACAGGGGGACTACAATGAGCAGTTCTTC	CASSFRVFPGQGDYNEQFF
-	TRBV10-2	TRBJ1-1	-	TGCGCCAGCAGTGACAGGGGAGAAACTGAAGCTTTCTTT	CASSDRGETEAFF
-	TRBV30	TRBJ2-2	-	TGTGCCTGGAGTGGACCCGCCTTGAGATCCGGGGAGCTGTTTTTT	CAWSGPALRSGELFF
-	TRBV7-6	TRBJ2-3	-	TGTGCCAGCAGCTTGGGGGGAACAGATACGCAGTATTTT	CASSLGGTDTQYF
-	TRBV6-4	TRBJ2-7	TRBD2	TGTGCCAGCAACGGCCGGGGGGGACAAATGAACTACGAGCAGTACTTC	CASNGRGGQMNYEQYF
-	TRBV4-1	TRBJ2-5	-	TGCGCCAGCAGCGGTGCAGGGGGGGCCAGAGAGACCCAGTACTTC	CASSGAGGARETQYF
-	TRBV2	TRBJ2-6	-	TGTGCCAGCAGTGTTGGTGGGGCCAACGTCCTGACTTTC	CASSVGGANVLTF
-	TRBV19	TRBJ1-5	-	TGTGCCAGTAGTATGATGGGAAATAGCAATCAGCCCCAGCATTTT	CASSMMGNSNQPQHF
-	TRBV7-2	TRBJ1-1	-	TGTGCCAGCCCTAAGGAAGGGGATAGCAGGAACACTGAAGCTTTCTTT	CASPKEGDSRNTEAFF
-	TRBV21-1	TRBJ2-2	-	TGTGCCAGCAGCAAAGTCGCCATTCGGGACAGGGGGCACACCGGGGAGCTGTTTTTT	CASSKVAIRDRGHTGELFF
-	TRBV7-8	TRBJ2-3	-	TGTGCCAGCAGCCTTCTTCCCGTCTTAACAGATACGCAGTATTTT	CASSLLPVLTDTQYF
-	TRBV27	TRBJ1-4	TRBD1	TGTGCCAGCACTAGTGGGACAGGGAGGAATGAAAAACTGTTTTTT	CASTSGTGRNEKLFF
-	TRBV6-4	TRBJ2-1	-	TGTGCCAGCGGGCCCGGGGCAAGGGGTGAGCAGTTCTTC	CASGPGARGEQFF
-	TRBV14	TRBJ2-2	TRBD2	TGTGCCAGCAAAGGACTAGCCAGCACCGGGGAGCTGTTTTTT	CASKGLASTGELFF
-	TRBV30	TRBJ2-6	-	TGTGCCTGGAGTAGGGAGACGGCAGCTGGGGCCAACGTCCTGACTTTC	CAWSRETAAGANVLTF
-	TRBV18	TRBJ2-5	TRBD1	TGTGCCAGCTCACTCGGGACAGGGCCAGAGACCCAGTACTTC	CASSLGTGPETQYF
-	TRBV7-6	TRBJ1-5	TRBD1	TGTGCCAGCAGCTTATCCGGGACAGGGGGTGGTCAGCCCCAGCATTTT	CASSLSGTGGGQPQHF
-	TRBV9	TRBJ2-5	TRBD2	TGTGCCAGCAGCGCAACTCCGGGACTAGCGTCGGAGACCCAGTACTTC	CASSATPGLASETQYF
few	TRBV19	TRBJ1-2	-	TGTGCCAGTACCATAGGAACGACAGTTCCCTATGGCTACACCTTC	CASTIGTTVPYGYTF
once	TRBV27	TRBJ2-3	-	TGTGCCAGCAGTTTCGCAGGGGTTGGTACGCAGTATTTT	CASSFAGVGTQYF